A selection of T cell receptor beta chains follows, all from one sample in a study of control samples from healthy donors and cancer patients. The assay was immunoSEQ multiplex PCR, and TCRdb's table has in-frame clones only and misses some. The table records about 98,000 clones, roughly 78% of them present only once. Sequenced material: blood. These receptors were obtained from a man aged 60 to 69 in good health. CDR3s leave out the opening cysteine and the closing phenylalanine or tryptophan. Each record gives: V gene, J gene, CDR3 protein.

TRBV9	TRBJ1-6	ASGDGPNSPLH
TRBV19	TRBJ2-3	ASSGRTGGNTDTQY
TRBV18	TRBJ2-1	ASSPPWDRVGNEQF
TRBV6-1	TRBJ2-7	ASSEAFQTYEQY
TRBV27	TRBJ1-2	ASSPGGDYGYT
TRBV5-1	TRBJ2-5	ASSIQGSQETQY
TRBV11-3	TRBJ2-5	ARRYRQETQY
TRBV4-1	TRBJ1-5	ASSRTTLRGGNQPQH
TRBV7-9	TRBJ2-5	ASITASEETQY
TRBV4-1	TRBJ2-5	ASSPLGRGVETQY
TRBV7-2	TRBJ2-1	ASSLAAVAGVNEQF
TRBV28	TRBJ1-2	ASAISNYGYT
TRBV28	TRBJ1-4	ASSLGVGPTNEKLF
TRBV4-2	TRBJ2-5	ASSQSGTGGLETQY
TRBV28	TRBJ2-3	ASSILEVVFTDTQY
TRBV7-6	TRBJ1-6	ASSRRGGPLNSPLH
TRBV19	TRBJ1-5	ASTLDPGQQNQPQH